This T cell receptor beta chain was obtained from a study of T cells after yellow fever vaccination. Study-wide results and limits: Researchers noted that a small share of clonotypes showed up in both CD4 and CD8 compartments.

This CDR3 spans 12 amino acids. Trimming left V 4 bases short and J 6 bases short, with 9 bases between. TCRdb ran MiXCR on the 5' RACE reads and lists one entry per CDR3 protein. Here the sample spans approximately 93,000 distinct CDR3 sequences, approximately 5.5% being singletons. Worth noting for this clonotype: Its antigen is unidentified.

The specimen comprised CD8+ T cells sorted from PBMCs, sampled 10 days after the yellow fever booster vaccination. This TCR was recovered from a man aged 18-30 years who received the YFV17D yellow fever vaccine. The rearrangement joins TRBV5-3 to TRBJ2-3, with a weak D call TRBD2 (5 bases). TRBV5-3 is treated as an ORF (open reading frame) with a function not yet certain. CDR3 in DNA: TGTGCCAGAAGCCGAGGGCTGGATACGCAGTATTTT. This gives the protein CARSRGLDTQYF.